This T cell receptor beta chain was captured in a study of shared clonotypes between healthy human individuals. Authors' processing steps: Junction-only sequences without quality scores came from ImmunoSEQ, so filtering differed. Method: immunoSEQ multiplex PCR; TCRdb's copy keeps in-frame clones and lacks some. For V, J and clone size, that table is used; D and trimming come from the DNA. The sample records 2 million to 2.5 million clones, 90% to 95% being singletons. V was clipped by 6 bases and J by 1 base, with 12 bases between them. Looked up from germline, CDR1 is LNHNV and CDR2 is YYDKDF (reference sequence). The CDR3 spans 14 residues.

The source material was naive CD4+ T cells from PBMCs. Subset reported: CD45RA+ positively selected. The receptor was isolated from a young man in good health. Some clones in this sample may be carry-over from other donors' samples. The chain carries TRBV15 and TRBJ1-1; the D is unclear. The CDR3 region is CATRSGPRNTEAFF. DNA of the CDR3: TGTGCCACCAGGAGCGGGCCTCGGAACACTGAAGCTTTCTTT.